The rows below give T cell receptor beta chains drawn from one sample of a study of blood T cell repertoires in COVID-19. The method was immunoSEQ multiplex PCR; TCRdb's version includes in-frame clones alone and lacks a portion of them. Altogether about 100,000 clones are present, about 85% being singletons, with the ten largest covering approximately 1.8%. Sequencing used peripheral blood. Source of these receptors: a woman in her 70s with active or convalescent COVID-19. Each CDR3 is given with its conserved first and last residue. Each record gives: clone size, J gene, V gene, D gene, CDR3 DNA, CDR3 protein. A D gene is named only where the DNA matches it firmly. Not every row has a clone size; where given, it reads once, few, many or a size class.

. | TRBJ1-5 | TRBV4-3 | . | TGCGCCAGCAGCCAAGATTTGGGGGACACCTACAATCAGCCCCAGCATTTT | CASSQDLGDTYNQPQHF
. | TRBJ1-4 | TRBV4-2 | . | TGTGCCAGCAGCCAAGATGGGAGGGTGCGGGAAAAACTGTTTTTT | CASSQDGRVREKLFF
. | TRBJ2-1 | TRBV28 | . | TGTGCCAGCTCGTGGAGCTCCTACAATGAGCAGTTCTTC | CASSWSSYNEQFF
. | TRBJ2-7 | TRBV11-3 | . | TGTGCCAGCAGCTTAGGGAGCACCTACGAGCAGTACTTC | CASSLGSTYEQYF
. | TRBJ2-7 | TRBV7-2 | TRBD1 | TGTGCCAGCACCCCAGACAGGGGGTTCTACGAGCAGTACTTC | CASTPDRGFYEQYF
. | TRBJ1-6 | TRBV20-1 | . | TGCAGTGTTTACTATAATTCACCCCTCCACTTT | CSVYYNSPLHF
. | TRBJ1-2 | TRBV29-1 | TRBD1 | TGCAGCGGCCGACAGGGTAGAAATGGCTACACCTTC | CSGRQGRNGYTF
few | TRBJ2-1 | TRBV11-3 | . | TGTGCCAGCAGCTTAGGAGCATCTTCGGATGAGCAGTTCTTC | CASSLGASSDEQFF
. | TRBJ1-3 | TRBV19 | TRBD1 | TGTGCCAGTAGTATAGGAGCGAGACAGGGATCCTCTGGAAACACCATATATTTT | CASSIGARQGSSGNTIYF
. | TRBJ2-1 | TRBV7-9 | . | TGTGCCAGCAGCGAGATAAGCGAGTACAATGAGCAGTTCTTC | CASSEISEYNEQFF
. | TRBJ2-5 | TRBV7-2 | . | TGTGCCAGCAGCCACGGATTCCGAGTGGGCAGCCAAGAGACCCAGTACTTC | CASSHGFRVGSQETQYF
. | TRBJ2-1 | TRBV24-1 | TRBD2 | TGTGCCACCAGTGATCCGGGACTAGCGGGCCACAATGAGCAGTTCTTC | CATSDPGLAGHNEQFF
. | TRBJ1-3 | TRBV5-5 | TRBD1 | TGTGCCAGCAGCTGGGGACAGACGAGCTCTGGAAACACCATATATTTT | CASSWGQTSSGNTIYF
. | TRBJ2-1 | TRBV3-1/TRBV3-2 | . | TGTGCCAGCAGCCAGGAGCGCCCCTTTGCACGGTTCTTC | CASSQERPFARFF
. | TRBJ2-7 | TRBV18 | TRBD2 | TGTGCCAGCTCACCGGGACTAGCGGGAGAGCAGTACTTC | CASSPGLAGEQYF
. | TRBJ2-7 | TRBV11-2 | TRBD2 | TGTGCCAGCAGCTTTAGGACTAGTTCGGGAGAGCAGTACTTC | CASSFRTSSGEQYF
. | TRBJ2-5 | TRBV12-3/TRBV12-4 | . | TGTGCCACATCCATCCTTGCCGGAGAGACCCAGTACTTC | CATSILAGETQYF
. | TRBJ2-2 | TRBV12-5 | TRBD2 | TGTGCTAGTGGTTTGAGGCTAGCGGGGAACACCGGGGAGCTGTTTTTT | CASGLRLAGNTGELFF
. | TRBJ2-7 | TRBV27 | . | TGTGCCAGCAGTTCCCTCCAGCGGACCTTTCCCTACGAGCAGTACTTC | CASSSLQRTFPYEQYF
. | TRBJ2-3 | TRBV6-1 | . | TGTGCCAGCAGTGAAGGGCCTAGCGTGGGCACAGATACGCAGTATTTT | CASSEGPSVGTDTQYF
. | TRBJ2-5 | TRBV10-3 | TRBD2 | TGTGCCATCAGTCCATCCGGGGGAGGGTTGGGAGAGACCCAGTACTTC | CAISPSGGGLGETQYF
. | TRBJ2-1 | TRBV6-6 | TRBD2 | TGTGCCAGCAGGCGGGAGGGGGGGTACAATGAGCAGTTCTTC | CASRREGGYNEQFF
. | TRBJ2-7 | TRBV7-2 | . | TGTGCCAGCAGCTTAGCTTCCCCAATGAGTGGTGGCGAGCAGTACTTC | CASSLASPMSGGEQYF
. | TRBJ1-4 | TRBV10-3 | TRBD1 | TGTGCCATCAGGGGGGACAGTAATGAAAAACTGTTTTTT | CAIRGDSNEKLFF
. | TRBJ1-1 | TRBV5-1 | TRBD1 | TGCGCCAGCAGCCAGGGGGACAGCTTTATCTCTGAAGCTTTCTTT | CASSQGDSFISEAFF
. | TRBJ2-7 | TRBV6-5 | . | TGTGCCAGCAGACAGGAGGGGTCCTACGAGCAGTACTTC | CASRQEGSYEQYF
. | TRBJ1-4 | TRBV10-3 | . | TGTGCCATCAGTGACCCGACTCCGGGTTCTCTTAATGAAAAACTGTTTTTT | CAISDPTPGSLNEKLFF
few | TRBJ1-1 | TRBV12-3/TRBV12-4 | . | TGTGCCAGCAGGACGGACTCGAACACTGAAGCTTTCTTT | CASRTDSNTEAFF
. | TRBJ2-7 | TRBV9 | TRBD1 | TGTGCCAGCAGCGTAGGACAGGGGGGCAATCTTCGCGAGCAGTACTTC | CASSVGQGGNLREQYF
few | TRBJ2-1 | TRBV5-5 | . | TGTGCCAGCAGCTTGGCTATTTCCTACAATGAGCAGTTCTTC | CASSLAISYNEQFF
. | TRBJ1-1 | TRBV23-1 | TRBD1 | TGCGCCAGCAGTCGGACAGGGGCGAACACTGAAGCTTTCTTT | CASSRTGANTEAFF
. | TRBJ1-3 | TRBV7-9 | TRBD1 | TGTGCCAGCAGCCCCGGACAGGCAAAGGGAAACACCATATATTTT | CASSPGQAKGNTIYF
. | TRBJ1-6 | TRBV2 | . | TGTGCCAGCAGTCTCGGTGGGAGGGGTGGTAATTCACCCCTCCACTTT | CASSLGGRGGNSPLHF
. | TRBJ1-1 | TRBV28 | TRBD1 | TGTGCCAGCCTCCAGGGGGCGCAAACTGAAGCTTTCTTT | CASLQGAQTEAFF
. | TRBJ2-7 | TRBV3-1/TRBV3-2 | . | TGTGCCAGCAGCCAAGATTCCGGTGAGCAGTACTTC | CASSQDSGEQYF
. | TRBJ1-3 | TRBV6-5 | . | TGTGCCAGCAGCCCCCCACACCACTCTGGAAACACCATATATTTT | CASSPPHHSGNTIYF
. | TRBJ2-1 | TRBV28 | TRBD1 | TGTGCCACCGGACAGGGATCCTACAATGAGCAGTTCTTC | CATGQGSYNEQFF
few | TRBJ2-1 | TRBV4-2 | TRBD1 | TGTGCCAGCAGCCGGGGACAGGGGGACCACAATGAGCAGTTCTTC | CASSRGQGDHNEQFF
few | TRBJ1-2 | TRBV30 | . | TGTGCCTGGAGTGTCTCAAGTTTACGGAGATCAGCTGGCTACACCTTC | CAWSVSSLRRSAGYTF
. | TRBJ1-5 | TRBV6-5 | TRBD1 | TGTGCCAGCAGTTTACAGGGGCAGAGCAATCAGCCCCAGCATTTT | CASSLQGQSNQPQHF
. | TRBJ2-1 | TRBV27 | TRBD2 | TGTGCCAGAGTTCCCCCGGGGACTAGCGGGAGGGCTCCCGATTACAATGAGCAGTTCTTC | CARVPPGTSGRAPDYNEQFF
. | TRBJ1-6 | TRBV7-2 | TRBD1 | TGTGCCAGCAGCTTAGCCGGGACAGGGGGCTATAATTCACCCCTCCACTTT | CASSLAGTGGYNSPLHF
few | TRBJ1-3 | TRBV25-1 | . | TGTGCCAGCAGTGATACAGGGGGAAACACCATATATTTT | CASSDTGGNTIYF
. | TRBJ2-5 | TRBV27 | TRBD1 | TGTGCCAGCAGTCCGTATTCGGACAGGGTAGAGACCCAGTACTTC | CASSPYSDRVETQYF
many | TRBJ2-7 | TRBV28 | . | TGTGCCAGCAGCCGGTCCCTCCAGGGGTCGCGTGAGCAGTACTTC | CASSRSLQGSREQYF
. | TRBJ2-1 | TRBV6-2/TRBV6-3 | TRBD1 | TGTGCCAGCAGTAGGGACAGCTACAATGAGCAGTTCTTC | CASSRDSYNEQFF
. | TRBJ2-5 | TRBV7-9 | . | TGTGCCAGCAGCTTAGGGCTCCCGGGGCAAGAGACCCAGTACTTC | CASSLGLPGQETQYF
. | TRBJ1-4 | TRBV3-1/TRBV3-2 | TRBD1 | TGTGCCAGCAGCCAAGATCCGTACAGGTTCGGGACAGCTAATGAAAAACTGTTTTTT | CASSQDPYRFGTANEKLFF
. | TRBJ2-5 | TRBV24-1 | TRBD1 | TGTGCCACCAGTAGGGGGCCGGGAGAGACCCAGTACTTC | CATSRGPGETQYF
. | TRBJ2-7 | TRBV6-5 | TRBD1 | TGTGCCAGCAGTTACGACAGGGGTCCCTACGAGCAGTACTTC | CASSYDRGPYEQYF
few | TRBJ2-2 | TRBV28 | TRBD1 | TGTGCCAGCGGGAGAGCCGGGACAGGGCACACCGGGGAGCTGTTTTTT | CASGRAGTGHTGELFF
. | TRBJ2-7 | TRBV11-2 | . | TGTGCCAGCAGCTTAGTGGGGCTCTACTCCTACGAGCAGTACTTC | CASSLVGLYSYEQYF
. | TRBJ2-7 | TRBV5-4 | . | TGTGCCAGCAGCTTGGGTGTCGGTGGCGAGCAGTACTTC | CASSLGVGGEQYF
. | TRBJ2-5 | TRBV29-1 | TRBD1 | TGCAGCGTTCCTTCGACAGGGTCGGGGGAGACCCAGTACTTC | CSVPSTGSGETQYF
. | TRBJ2-3 | TRBV10-3 | . | TGTGCCATCAGTGTGGGCGGGGCCGGCACAGATACGCAGTATTTT | CAISVGGAGTDTQYF